This TCR beta chain was captured by sequencing in a study of Graves' ophthalmopathy and Graves' hyperthyroidism. Study results and caveats: The model predicted ophthalmopathy progression with about 71% sensitivity and less than 85% specificity.

This clonotype was counted once. Its target is unknown. The CDR3 extends over 15 amino acids. The junction had 6 bases not matched to a gene; V was cut back by 5 bases and J by 4 bases. Transcripts of RNA were the source for amplifying TCR beta CDR3 regions. An initial RT-PCR round employing HTBI primers preceded a second-round multiplex PCR. In TCRdb, the multiplex PCR reads were re-called with MiXCR into one record per CDR3 protein. The sample records over a million distinct CDR3 sequences, about 38% being singletons. Other autoimmune diseases, uncontrolled infections, pregnancy or lactation led to the exclusion of patients. Reliance was placed on clinical symptoms, serum thyroxine, TRAb, thyroid ultrasound and orbital computed tomography for diagnosis.

Sequenced sample: peripheral blood or thyroid tissue (not recorded which). The rearrangement links TRBV12-3 or TRBV12-4 to TRBJ1-2, with TRBD1 matching 11 bases. The receptor comes from an adult man with Graves' hyperthyroidism. The CDR3 loop reads CASSGVGQGGYGYTF. DNA of the CDR3: TGTGCCAGCAGTGGGGTGGGACAGGGGGGCTATGGCTACACCTTC.